This is a list of T cell receptor beta chains from one sample in a study of cytomegalovirus exposure and HLA in healthy donors. Assay: immunoSEQ multiplex PCR; the TCRdb copy retains only in-frame clones and omits some. This table has 95,000 to 100,000 clones, roughly four fifths appearing once. Sequences were obtained from PBMCs. Receptors were obtained from a woman aged 55-70 years in good health and CMV-seropositive. CDR3s include the opening cysteine and the closing phenylalanine or tryptophan. D genes are given only for firm matches. Size tells how often a clone was seen (once, few, many) or the class of an expanded clone, and some rows leave it out.

>-|TRBJ2-3|-|TRBV28
CASSPPGGSDTQYF
TGTGCCAGCAGTCCACCCGGTGGTTCAGATACGCAGTATTTT
>-|TRBJ1-1|-|TRBV28
CASSVPGLGSSEAFF
TGTGCCAGCAGTGTACCGGGACTGGGGTCATCTGAAGCTTTCTTT
>-|TRBJ1-3|-|TRBV28
CASSAPTVVLDTIYF
TGTGCCAGCAGTGCACCGACAGTGGTCTTAGACACCATATATTTT
>-|TRBJ2-1|-|TRBV6-6
CASSFWDTDYNEQFF
TGTGCCAGCAGTTTTTGGGACACCGATTACAATGAGCAGTTCTTC
>-|TRBJ1-5|few|TRBV18
CASSPAGGSNQPQHF
TGTGCCAGCTCACCAGCCGGAGGGAGCAATCAGCCCCAGCATTTT
>-|TRBJ2-1|-|TRBV30
CAWRDPPRGEQFF
TGTGCCTGGAGGGACCCCCCCAGGGGTGAGCAGTTCTTC
>-|TRBJ1-2|-|TRBV10-3
CATITPGYGYTF
TGTGCCACCATCACCCCCGGCTATGGCTACACCTTC
>TRBD1|TRBJ1-2|-|TRBV9
CASSVPQGERGYTF
TGTGCCAGCAGCGTACCCCAGGGGGAACGGGGCTACACCTTC
>-|TRBJ2-3|-|TRBV27
CASSLWGESTDTQYF
TGTGCCAGCTCTCTTTGGGGCGAGAGCACAGATACGCAGTATTTT
>TRBD2|TRBJ2-2|-|TRBV10-2
CASSNSGTAGELFF
TGCGCCAGCAGCAATAGCGGGACGGCCGGGGAGCTGTTTTTT
>TRBD2|TRBJ2-5|-|TRBV6-5
CASSYSSGKKTQYF
TGTGCCAGCAGTTATTCTAGCGGGAAAAAGACCCAGTACTTC
>TRBD1|TRBJ1-5|-|TRBV6-5
CASRNRGGNQPQHF
TGTGCCAGCAGAAACAGGGGTGGGAATCAGCCCCAGCATTTT
>-|TRBJ1-1|-|TRBV18
CASSQDKNTEAFF
TGTGCCAGCTCACAGGACAAGAACACTGAAGCTTTCTTT
>TRBD1|TRBJ1-2|-|TRBV4-1
CASSADRANYGYTF
TGCGCCAGCAGCGCGGACAGGGCGAACTACGGCTACACCTTC
>-|TRBJ1-5|few|TRBV28
CASGGGLGVLGNQPQHF
TGTGCCAGCGGGGGGGGTTTGGGGGTGTTAGGCAATCAGCCCCAGCATTTT
>-|TRBJ2-3|-|TRBV2
CASSVSTTDTQYF
TGTGCCAGCAGTGTAAGCACCACAGATACGCAGTATTTT
>TRBD1|TRBJ2-5|once|TRBV6-1
CASSAGRGHAETQYF
TGTGCCAGCAGTGCTGGCAGGGGGCATGCGGAGACCCAGTACTTC
>-|TRBJ1-1|once|TRBV5-4
CASSSSSLEAFF
TGTGCCAGCAGCTCCTCGAGTCTTGAAGCTTTCTTT
>TRBD1|TRBJ2-2|-|TRBV5-6
CASSLPRDRLIGELFF
TGTGCCAGCAGCTTACCCCGGGACAGGCTAATCGGGGAGCTGTTTTTT
>-|TRBJ2-2|-|TRBV11-1
CASSGIGQYYITGELFF
TGTGCCAGCAGCGGGATAGGACAGTACTATATCACCGGGGAGCTGTTTTTT
>-|TRBJ2-7|-|TRBV6-6
CASSRPQGEQYF
TGTGCCAGCAGTAGACCTCAGGGCGAGCAGTACTTC
>-|TRBJ2-7|-|TRBV11-2
CASSLVAEATYEQYF
TGTGCCAGCAGCTTAGTGGCGGAAGCAACCTACGAGCAGTACTTC
>-|TRBJ2-5|once|TRBV5-6
CASSLGAEQETQYF
TGTGCCAGCAGCTTGGGCGCGGAACAAGAGACCCAGTACTTC
>TRBD1|TRBJ1-1|-|TRBV5-1
CASSLPGQEAFF
TGCGCCAGCAGCTTGCCGGGACAGGAAGCTTTCTTT